The rows below give T cell receptor beta chains drawn from one sample of a study of T cells of healthy individuals. MiXCR, run by TCRdb on the 5' RACE reads, gives a single entry per CDR3 protein. The sample yields 45,000 to 60,000 distinct CDR3 sequences, roughly 15% seen once. Receptors were obtained from a human donor in good health. The CDR3 runs from the conserved cysteine through the conserved F or W. The D gene is left open where the match is weak. Clone sizes are given selectively: once, few, many, or a class where the clone is expanded.

. | . | TRBJ1-1 | 10 | TRBV29-1 | CSVDNAEAFF | TGCAGCGTTGACAACGCTGAAGCTTTCTTT
few | TRBD1 | TRBJ2-5 | 13 | TRBV28 | CASSLGQKETQYF | TGTGCCAGCAGTCTGGGACAGAAAGAGACCCAGTACTTC
many | TRBD1 | TRBJ1-6 | 14 | TRBV30 | CAWSEGTTGAPLHF | TGTGCCTGGAGTGAGGGGACCACAGGGGCACCCCTCCACTTT
. | TRBD1 | TRBJ1-2 | 15 | TRBV10-3 | CAISQGQGANYGYTF | TGTGCCATCAGCCAAGGACAGGGAGCGAACTATGGCTACACCTTC
many | . | TRBJ2-1 | 15 | TRBV9 | CASSVGGDRANEQFF | TGTGCCAGCAGCGTCGGGGGGGACAGGGCGAATGAGCAGTTCTTC
many | . | TRBJ1-2 | 10 | TRBV20-1 | CSPTRSGYTF | TGCAGTCCCACCCGTAGTGGCTACACCTTC
few | TRBD2 | TRBJ2-1 | 16 | TRBV24-1 | CATSDLAVDSYNEQFF | TGTGCCACCAGTGATCTAGCGGTTGACTCCTACAATGAGCAGTTCTTC
many | . | TRBJ1-1 | 13 | TRBV2 | CASDGGLDTEAFF | TGTGCCAGCGACGGGGGGCTGGACACTGAAGCTTTCTTT
many | TRBD1 | TRBJ2-3 | 12 | TRBV7-2 | CASSHRGFTQYF | TGTGCCAGCAGTCACAGGGGGTTTACGCAGTATTTT
few | TRBD1 | TRBJ1-2 | 16 | TRBV12-3/TRBV12-4 | CASSRTTRGSNYGYTF | TGTGCCAGCAGTCGAACCACCAGGGGGTCAAACTATGGCTACACCTTC
. | TRBD1 | TRBJ2-7 | 12 | TRBV20-1 | CSAGTGTYEQYF | TGCAGTGCCGGGACAGGGACCTACGAGCAGTACTTC
. | TRBD2 | TRBJ2-5 | 16 | TRBV5-4 | CASSSPLAGGQETQYF | TGTGCCAGCAGCTCCCCACTAGCGGGGGGGCAGGAGACCCAGTACTTC
many | . | TRBJ1-1 | 16 | TRBV2 | CASSYWIPSRNTEAFF | TGTGCCAGCAGTTATTGGATACCGTCCCGGAACACTGAAGCTTTCTTT
many | . | TRBJ2-5 | 15 | TRBV12-3/TRBV12-4 | CASSLLGGLLETQYF | TGTGCCAGCAGCCTACTCGGCGGCCTTCTTGAGACCCAGTACTTC
. | . | TRBJ2-2 | 14 | TRBV7-2 | CATQGRVTDGELFF | TGTGCCACCCAGGGACGCGTTACGGACGGGGAGCTGTTTTTT
many | TRBD2 | TRBJ2-7 | 15 | TRBV7-8 | CASIDLRGGKNEQYF | TGTGCCAGCATCGACTTACGGGGGGGGAAGAACGAGCAGTACTTC
many | TRBD2 | TRBJ2-1 | 16 | TRBV7-9 | CASSSPSGRAINEQFF | TGTGCCAGCAGCTCCCCTAGCGGGAGGGCCATCAATGAGCAGTTCTTC
many | TRBD2 | TRBJ2-5 | 16 | TRBV7-2 | CASSVTGTSGRETQYF | TGTGCCAGCAGCGTTACCGGGACTAGCGGGCGGGAGACCCAGTACTTC
many | . | TRBJ1-5 | 16 | TRBV7-2 | CASSLVGGHGNQPQHF | TGTGCCAGCAGCTTAGTGGGGGGACACGGCAATCAGCCCCAGCATTTT